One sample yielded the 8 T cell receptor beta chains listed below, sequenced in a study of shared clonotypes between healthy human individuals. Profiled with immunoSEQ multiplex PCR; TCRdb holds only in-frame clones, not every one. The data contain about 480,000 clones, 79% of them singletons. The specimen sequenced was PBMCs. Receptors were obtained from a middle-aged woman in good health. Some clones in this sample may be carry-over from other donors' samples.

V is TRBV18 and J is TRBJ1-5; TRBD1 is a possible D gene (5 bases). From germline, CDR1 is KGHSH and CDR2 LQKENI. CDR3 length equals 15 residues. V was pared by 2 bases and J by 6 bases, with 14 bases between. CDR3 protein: CASSPEGGVGQPQHF. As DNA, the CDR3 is TGTGCCAGCTCACCAGAGGGAGGGGTAGGTCAGCCCCAGCATTTT.

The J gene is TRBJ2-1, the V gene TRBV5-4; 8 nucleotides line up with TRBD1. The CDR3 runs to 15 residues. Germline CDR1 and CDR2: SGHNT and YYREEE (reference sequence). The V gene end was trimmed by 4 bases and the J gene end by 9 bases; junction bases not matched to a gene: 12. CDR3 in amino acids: CASSPLAQGGSEQFF. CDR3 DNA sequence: TGTGCCAGCAGCCCACTTGCACAGGGGGGTAGTGAGCAGTTCTTC.

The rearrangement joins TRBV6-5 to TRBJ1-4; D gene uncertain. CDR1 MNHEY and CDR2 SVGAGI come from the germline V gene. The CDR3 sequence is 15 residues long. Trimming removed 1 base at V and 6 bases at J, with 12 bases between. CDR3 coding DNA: TGTGCCAGCAGTTACTTGTGGAGGGAGGATGAAAAACTGTTTTTT. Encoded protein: CASSYLWREDEKLFF.

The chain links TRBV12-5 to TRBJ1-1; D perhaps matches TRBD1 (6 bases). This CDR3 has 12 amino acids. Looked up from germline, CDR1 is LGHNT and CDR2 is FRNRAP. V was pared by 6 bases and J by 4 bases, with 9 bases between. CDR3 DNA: TGTGCTAGTGGCCGAGGGGGCACTGAAGCTTTCTTT. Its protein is CASGRGGTEAFF.

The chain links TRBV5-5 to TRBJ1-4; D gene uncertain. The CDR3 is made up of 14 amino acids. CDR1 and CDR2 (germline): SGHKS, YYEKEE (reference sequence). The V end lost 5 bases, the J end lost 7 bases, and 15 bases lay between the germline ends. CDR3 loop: CASSWTSASEKLFF. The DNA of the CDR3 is TGTGCCAGCAGTTGGACCTCTGCGAGTGAAAAACTGTTTTTT.

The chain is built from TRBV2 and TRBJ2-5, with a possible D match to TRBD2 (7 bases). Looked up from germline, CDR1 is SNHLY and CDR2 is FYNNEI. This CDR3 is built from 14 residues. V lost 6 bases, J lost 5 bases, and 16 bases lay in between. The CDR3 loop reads CASRSGGGGETQYF. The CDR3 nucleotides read TGTGCCAGCAGATCTGGGGGAGGGGGTGAGACCCAGTACTTC.

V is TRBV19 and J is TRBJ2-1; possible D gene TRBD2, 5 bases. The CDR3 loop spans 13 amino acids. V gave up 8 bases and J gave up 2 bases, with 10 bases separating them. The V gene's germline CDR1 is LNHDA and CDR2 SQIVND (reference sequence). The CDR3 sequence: CASRDSTYNEQFF. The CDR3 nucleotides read TGTGCCAGTCGGGATAGCACCTACAATGAGCAGTTCTTC.

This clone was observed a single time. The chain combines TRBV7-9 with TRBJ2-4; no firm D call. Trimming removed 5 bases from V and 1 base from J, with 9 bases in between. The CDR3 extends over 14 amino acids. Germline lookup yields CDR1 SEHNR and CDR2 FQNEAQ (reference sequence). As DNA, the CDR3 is TGTGCCAGCAGCCTCCAAGAGGCCAAAAACATTCAGTACTTC. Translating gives CASSLQEAKNIQYF.